Included here is one T cell receptor (beta chain) sequence, with context. V dropped 5 bases and J dropped 4 bases, with 15 bases sitting between them. The length of the CDR3 is 15 residues. CDR1 is SGHVS, CDR2 FQNEAQ, per germline. The sample comes from a study of blood T cell repertoires in COVID-19. Across the study: Some COVID-19 samples were acute and others convalescent; all came from the United States, Italy and Spain.

In the original analysis: Reference gene primer amplification in the assay estimated nucleated cell counts. Produced via immunoSEQ multiplex PCR; TCRdb's table is partial and in-frame only. V, J and clone size were drawn from that table, and D and trimming were deduced from the DNA. The table has 55,000 to 80,000 clones, 81% seen once; the top ten hold over 8.5%. This clonotype was obtained from a human donor in a cohort sampled during active COVID-19. The sequenced sample was peripheral blood. The genes are TRBV7-8 and TRBJ1-5; a weak D match, TRBD1 (5 bases). CDR3 nucleotide sequence: TGTGCCAGCAGCCGTACAGGACCGAGGAATCAGCCCCAGCATTTT. The encoded protein is CASSRTGPRNQPQHF.